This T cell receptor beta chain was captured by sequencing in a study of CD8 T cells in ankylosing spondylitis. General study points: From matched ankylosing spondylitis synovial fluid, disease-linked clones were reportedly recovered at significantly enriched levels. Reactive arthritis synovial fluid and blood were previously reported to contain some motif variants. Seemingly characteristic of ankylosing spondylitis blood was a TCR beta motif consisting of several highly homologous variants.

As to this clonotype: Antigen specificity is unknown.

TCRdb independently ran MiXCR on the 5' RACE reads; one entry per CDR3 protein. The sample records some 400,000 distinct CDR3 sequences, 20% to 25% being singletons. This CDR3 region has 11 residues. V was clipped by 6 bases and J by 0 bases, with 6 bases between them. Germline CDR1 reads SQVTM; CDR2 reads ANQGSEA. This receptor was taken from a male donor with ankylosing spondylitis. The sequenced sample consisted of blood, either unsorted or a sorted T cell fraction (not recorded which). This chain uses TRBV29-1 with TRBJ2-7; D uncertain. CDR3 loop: CSVHGSYEQYF. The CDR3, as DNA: TGCAGCGTACACGGCTCCTACGAGCAGTACTTC.